Listed below are T cell receptor beta chains from one sample, sequenced in a study of T cell repertoires in cytomegalovirus infection. The antigens for these receptors are not known. TCRdb reprocessed the reads via MiXCR and lists one record per CDR3 protein. The table includes a few hundred thousand distinct CDR3 sequences, about 40% detected once. Sequences were derived from cultured PBMCs, sampled from culture after CMV antigen stimulation. The source of these receptors is a human donor in good health (CMV status not recorded). Some clones in this sample may be carry-over from other donors' samples. CDR3s include the opening cysteine and the closing phenylalanine or tryptophan. The D gene is left open where the match is weak. Where a row states a size, it is once, few, many or the class of an expanded clone; other rows omit it.

v_gene: TRBV11-2; abundance: -; j_gene: TRBJ2-1; d_gene: -; CDR3nt: TGTGCCAGCACCCACACCTACAATGAGCAGTTCTTC; CDR3aa: CASTHTYNEQFF
v_gene: TRBV7-2; abundance: -; j_gene: TRBJ1-5; d_gene: -; CDR3nt: TGTGCCAGCAGCTTAGTACAATCAAGCAATCAGCCCCAGCATTTT; CDR3aa: CASSLVQSSNQPQHF
v_gene: TRBV7-9; abundance: -; j_gene: TRBJ2-5; d_gene: TRBD1; CDR3nt: TGTGCCAGCAGCTTTTTCCGGGACAGGGGCGAGACCCAGTACTTC; CDR3aa: CASSFFRDRGETQYF
v_gene: TRBV10-3; abundance: once; j_gene: TRBJ1-3; d_gene: -; CDR3nt: TGTGCCACGCGGCGGCTTGGAAACACCATATATTTT; CDR3aa: CATRRLGNTIYF
v_gene: TRBV7-9; abundance: -; j_gene: TRBJ2-7; d_gene: TRBD1; CDR3nt: TGTGCCAGCCTGGGACAGACTTACGAGCAGTACTTC; CDR3aa: CASLGQTYEQYF
v_gene: TRBV27; abundance: once; j_gene: TRBJ2-7; d_gene: TRBD2; CDR3nt: TGTGCCAGCAGTCGGGGACTAGCGGACGAGCAGTACTTC; CDR3aa: CASSRGLADEQYF
v_gene: TRBV7-2; abundance: few; j_gene: TRBJ1-3; d_gene: -; CDR3nt: TGTGCCAGCAGCTATCACGCCTTGGGAAACACCATATATTTT; CDR3aa: CASSYHALGNTIYF
v_gene: TRBV5-5; abundance: -; j_gene: TRBJ2-7; d_gene: TRBD1; CDR3nt: TGTGCCAGCAGCTTGGCCCCGACAGGGAACTACGAGCAGTACTTC; CDR3aa: CASSLAPTGNYEQYF
v_gene: TRBV6-2/TRBV6-3; abundance: once; j_gene: TRBJ2-6; d_gene: -; CDR3nt: TGTGCCAGCAGTTATCGGTACTCTGGGGCCAACGTCCTGACTTTC; CDR3aa: CASSYRYSGANVLTF
v_gene: TRBV6-5; abundance: -; j_gene: TRBJ2-1; d_gene: TRBD1; CDR3nt: TGTGCCAGCAGTTACTCCACCTACAGGGGCGCGATCCTCAATGAGCAGTTCTTC; CDR3aa: CASSYSTYRGAILNEQFF
v_gene: TRBV6-1; abundance: few; j_gene: TRBJ1-3; d_gene: -; CDR3nt: TGTGCCAGCAGTGATTTGTTGCGTTTTGGAAACACCATATATTTT; CDR3aa: CASSDLLRFGNTIYF
v_gene: TRBV6-1; abundance: -; j_gene: TRBJ2-4; d_gene: -; CDR3nt: TGTGCCAGCGCCATGCCCGTGGGCTGGCGGGGGCCTCAACTAAACATTCAGTACTTC; CDR3aa: CASAMPVGWRGPQLNIQYF
v_gene: TRBV6-2/TRBV6-3; abundance: -; j_gene: TRBJ1-2; d_gene: -; CDR3nt: TGTGCCAGCAGCACAGGATTCTATGGCTACACCTTC; CDR3aa: CASSTGFYGYTF
v_gene: TRBV6-5; abundance: -; j_gene: TRBJ2-7; d_gene: -; CDR3nt: TGTGCCAGCAGTTACTCTCCTGGTCTAGCGGCAGGGGGGCAGTACTTC; CDR3aa: CASSYSPGLAAGGQYF
v_gene: TRBV7-2; abundance: few; j_gene: TRBJ2-7; d_gene: TRBD2; CDR3nt: TGTGCCAGCAGCTTAGCTAGCGGGTTTCACGAGCAGTACTTC; CDR3aa: CASSLASGFHEQYF
v_gene: TRBV9; abundance: few; j_gene: TRBJ1-4; d_gene: -; CDR3nt: TGTGCCAGCAGCGTAGGGGAGGGGACCTCAACTAATGAAAAACTGTTTTTT; CDR3aa: CASSVGEGTSTNEKLFF